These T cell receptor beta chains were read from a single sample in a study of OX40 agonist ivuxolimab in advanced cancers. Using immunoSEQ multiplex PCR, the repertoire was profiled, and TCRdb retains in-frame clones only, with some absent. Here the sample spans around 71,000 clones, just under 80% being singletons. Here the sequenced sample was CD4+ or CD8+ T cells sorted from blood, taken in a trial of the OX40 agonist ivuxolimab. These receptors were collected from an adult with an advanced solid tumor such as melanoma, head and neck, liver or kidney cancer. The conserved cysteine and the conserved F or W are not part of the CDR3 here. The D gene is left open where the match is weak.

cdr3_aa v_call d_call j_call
ASTAWASGSRELF TRBV28 TRBD2 TRBJ2-2
ASSSGHYGYT TRBV7-9 NA TRBJ1-2
ASSDPGQPYEKLF TRBV5-8 TRBD1 TRBJ1-4
ASGSDSNYGYT TRBV12-5 NA TRBJ1-2
ASSQERTGVGYGYT TRBV4-3 TRBD1 TRBJ1-2
ASSPGEGTQY TRBV18 TRBD2 TRBJ2-5
ASSLGSGGYT TRBV7-2 NA TRBJ1-2
ASSLAVAGGYNEQF TRBV5-1 TRBD2 TRBJ2-1
ASSPQGGAGANVLT TRBV7-2 NA TRBJ2-6
ASSSDSATYEQY TRBV11-2 NA TRBJ2-7
ASSLSVSTEAF TRBV5-1 NA TRBJ1-1
ASSFGSRLAEKLF TRBV28 NA TRBJ1-4
AWSANRVYGYT TRBV30 NA TRBJ1-2
ASSQEIGSSSYNEQF TRBV4-3 NA TRBJ2-1
ASAGGLAGPDTQY TRBV9 TRBD2 TRBJ2-3
ASNTPYRGLTEAF TRBV5-6 NA TRBJ1-1
ASSEEQGLGAGANVLT TRBV5-1 NA TRBJ2-6
SVERGIAEAF TRBV29-1 NA TRBJ1-1
ASSHVTTGRSKPEAF TRBV14 TRBD1 TRBJ1-1
SVATTNTEAF TRBV29-1 NA TRBJ1-1
ASSSKGGNYGYT TRBV6-5 NA TRBJ1-2
ASSLDSSRHNSGNTIY TRBV11-2 NA TRBJ1-3
ASSGARQF TRBV5-6 NA TRBJ2-1
ASSRNRVHSTYEQY TRBV4-3 NA TRBJ2-7